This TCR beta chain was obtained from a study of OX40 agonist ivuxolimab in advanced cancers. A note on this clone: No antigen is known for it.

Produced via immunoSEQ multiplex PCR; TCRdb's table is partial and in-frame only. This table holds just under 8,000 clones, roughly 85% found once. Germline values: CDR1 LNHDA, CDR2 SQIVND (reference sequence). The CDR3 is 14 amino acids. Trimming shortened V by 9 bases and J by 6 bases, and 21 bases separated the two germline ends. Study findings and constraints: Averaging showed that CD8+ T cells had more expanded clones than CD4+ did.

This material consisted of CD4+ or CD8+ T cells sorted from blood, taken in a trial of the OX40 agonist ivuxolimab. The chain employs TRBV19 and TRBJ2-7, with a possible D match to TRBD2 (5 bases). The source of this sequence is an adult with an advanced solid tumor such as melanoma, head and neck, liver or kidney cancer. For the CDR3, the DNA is TGTGCCAGCATTATTCGAGGGCCTCGGGTCGAGCAGTACTTC. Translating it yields CASIIRGPRVEQYF.